Sequencing of this T cell receptor beta chain was carried out in a study of T cells after yellow fever vaccination. Study at large: Preparing low-cell-number fractions relied on SMART-Seq v4 Ultra Low Input.

Germline V gives CDR1 SQVTM, CDR2 ANQGSEA. V dropped 2 bases and J dropped 0 bases, with 15 bases sitting between them. The CDR3 totals 16 residues. In making TCR cDNA, 5'RACE template switching added a universal primer site and UMIs to it. MiXCR, applied by TCRdb to the 5' RACE reads, yields one record per CDR3 protein. The sample has nearly 550,000 distinct CDR3 sequences, under 25% seen once. In regard to this clonotype: Its target is not known.

Findings of the study overall: Among all clonotypes, a small share was observed in both CD4 and CD8 compartments. Subsequent to the booster, the majority of primary-vaccination clones reappeared (around 95% CD4, 88% CD8).

The chain carries TRBV29-1 and TRBJ2-3; D not certain. Source: PBMCs, taken 15 days after the yellow fever booster vaccination. This clonotype originated in a man aged 25 to 45 who received the YFV17D yellow fever vaccine. The CDR3 reads CSVECRAARSTDTQYF. DNA for the CDR3: TGCAGCGTTGAATGTAGGGCCGCACGCAGCACAGATACGCAGTATTTT.